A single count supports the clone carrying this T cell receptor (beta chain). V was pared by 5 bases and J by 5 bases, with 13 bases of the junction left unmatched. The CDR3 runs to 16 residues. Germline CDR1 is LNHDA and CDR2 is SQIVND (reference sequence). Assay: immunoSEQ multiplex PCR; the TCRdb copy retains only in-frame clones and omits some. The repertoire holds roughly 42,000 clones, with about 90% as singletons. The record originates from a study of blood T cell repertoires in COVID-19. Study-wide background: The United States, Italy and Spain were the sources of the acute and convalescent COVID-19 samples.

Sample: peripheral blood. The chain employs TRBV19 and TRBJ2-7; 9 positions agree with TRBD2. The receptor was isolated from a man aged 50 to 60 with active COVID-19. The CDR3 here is CASSDSGTSRSHEQYF. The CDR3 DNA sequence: TGTGCCAGTAGTGACTCCGGGACTAGCCGGTCGCACGAGCAGTACTTC.